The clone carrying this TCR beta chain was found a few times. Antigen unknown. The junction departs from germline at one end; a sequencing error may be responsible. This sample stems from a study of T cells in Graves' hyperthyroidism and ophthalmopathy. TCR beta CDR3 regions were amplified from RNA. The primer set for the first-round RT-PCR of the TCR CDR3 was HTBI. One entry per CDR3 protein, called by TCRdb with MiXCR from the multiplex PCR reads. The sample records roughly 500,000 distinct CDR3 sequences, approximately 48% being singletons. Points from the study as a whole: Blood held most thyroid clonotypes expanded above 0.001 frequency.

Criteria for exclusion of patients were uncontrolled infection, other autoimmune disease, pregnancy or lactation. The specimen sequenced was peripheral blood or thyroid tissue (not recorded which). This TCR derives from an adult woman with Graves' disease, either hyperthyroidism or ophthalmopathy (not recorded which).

CDR3 coding DNA: TGTGCTAGCAGCCGCCTCGAAGAGACCCAGTACTTC. Amino acids: CASSRLEETQYF. The chain couples TRBV7-7 to TRBJ2-5; no clear D. CDR1 and CDR2 (germline): SSHAT, FNYEAQ (reference sequence). CDR3 length: 12 residues.